Listed below are T cell receptor beta chains from one sample, sequenced in a study of cytomegalovirus exposure and HLA in healthy donors. TCRdb's copy holds only in-frame clones and misses some; the assay was immunoSEQ multiplex PCR. The sample has roughly 120,000 clones. The sequenced sample consisted of PBMCs. These receptors originate from a man aged 25 to 40 in good health and CMV-seronegative. Each CDR3 is given with its conserved first and last residue. Each record gives: J gene, V gene, D gene, CDR3 protein, CDR3 DNA. D genes are given only for firm matches.

j_call: TRBJ2-1
v_call: TRBV5-1
d_call: TRBD2
cdr3_aa: CASSLASGGPYNEQFF
cdr3_nt: TGCGCCAGCAGCTTGGCCAGCGGGGGACCTTACAATGAGCAGTTCTTC

j_call: TRBJ2-3
v_call: TRBV11-3
d_call: TRBD1
cdr3_aa: CASSSPGGTGGDTQYF
cdr3_nt: TGTGCCAGCAGCTCCCCCGGGGGGACAGGGGGAGATACGCAGTATTTT

j_call: TRBJ2-2
v_call: TRBV6-1
d_call: NA
cdr3_aa: CASSAYRANTGELFF
cdr3_nt: TGTGCCAGCAGCGCGTACCGCGCGAACACCGGGGAGCTGTTTTTT

j_call: TRBJ1-5
v_call: TRBV5-1
d_call: NA
cdr3_aa: CASSLGGDSQPQHF
cdr3_nt: TGCGCCAGCAGCCTAGGGGGGGATAGTCAGCCCCAGCATTTT

j_call: TRBJ2-3
v_call: TRBV5-4
d_call: NA
cdr3_aa: CASRIRGNTDTQYF
cdr3_nt: TGTGCCAGCAGAATCCGGGGGAATACAGATACGCAGTATTTT

j_call: TRBJ2-1
v_call: TRBV25-1
d_call: NA
cdr3_aa: CANSEYRGNEQFF
cdr3_nt: TGTGCCAACAGTGAATATAGAGGAAATGAGCAGTTCTTC

j_call: TRBJ1-4
v_call: TRBV5-6
d_call: TRBD1
cdr3_aa: CASSVDRVQEKLFF
cdr3_nt: TGTGCCAGCAGCGTGGACAGGGTACAGGAAAAACTGTTTTTT

j_call: TRBJ2-4
v_call: TRBV9
d_call: NA
cdr3_aa: CASSVVSHPSQNIQYF
cdr3_nt: TGTGCCAGCAGCGTAGTTAGTCACCCTTCACAAAACATTCAGTACTTC

j_call: TRBJ2-1
v_call: TRBV5-1
d_call: TRBD2
cdr3_aa: CASSLVTSGGYNEQFF
cdr3_nt: TGCGCCAGCAGCTTGGTGACTAGCGGGGGCTACAATGAGCAGTTCTTC

j_call: TRBJ2-3
v_call: TRBV2
d_call: TRBD1
cdr3_aa: CASSGGTGVERQYF
cdr3_nt: TGTGCCAGCAGTGGCGGGACAGGGGTCGAAAGGCAGTATTTT

j_call: TRBJ1-5
v_call: TRBV18
d_call: TRBD1
cdr3_aa: CASSPPGTGKQPQHF
cdr3_nt: TGTGCCAGCTCACCCCCCGGGACAGGGAAACAGCCCCAGCATTTT

j_call: TRBJ2-1
v_call: TRBV6-4
d_call: NA
cdr3_aa: CASSDGTSSSYNEQFF
cdr3_nt: TGTGCCAGCAGTGACGGGACTTCAAGCTCCTACAATGAGCAGTTCTTC

j_call: TRBJ2-4
v_call: TRBV5-6
d_call: TRBD1
cdr3_aa: CASSSGTGRGENIQYF
cdr3_nt: TGTGCCAGCAGCTCTGGGACAGGCCGAGGGGAAAACATTCAGTACTTC

j_call: TRBJ2-1
v_call: TRBV7-3
d_call: TRBD1
cdr3_aa: CASSLTPRGHNEQFF
cdr3_nt: TGTGCCAGCAGCTTAACGCCCAGGGGGCACAATGAGCAGTTCTTC

j_call: TRBJ1-4
v_call: TRBV30
d_call: NA
cdr3_aa: CAWSLREKLFF
cdr3_nt: TGTGCCTGGAGTCTACGGGAAAAACTGTTTTTT

j_call: TRBJ1-1
v_call: TRBV28
d_call: NA
cdr3_aa: CASSFLEGTEAFF
cdr3_nt: TGTGCCAGCAGTTTTTTGGAGGGGACTGAAGCTTTCTTT

j_call: TRBJ1-1
v_call: TRBV18
d_call: NA
cdr3_aa: CASSPPSQGRNEAFF
cdr3_nt: TGTGCCAGCTCACCACCGTCGCAGGGAAGGAATGAAGCTTTCTTT

j_call: TRBJ2-3
v_call: TRBV25-1
d_call: TRBD1
cdr3_aa: CASSDDRGTDTQYF
cdr3_nt: TGTGCCAGCAGTGACGACAGGGGCACAGATACGCAGTATTTT

j_call: TRBJ1-1
v_call: TRBV21-1
d_call: NA
cdr3_aa: CASSKQGEEAFF
cdr3_nt: TGTGCCAGCAGCAAACAGGGGGAGGAAGCTTTCTTT

j_call: TRBJ2-2
v_call: TRBV25-1
d_call: NA
cdr3_aa: CASSELRRGANTGELFF
cdr3_nt: TGTGCCAGCAGTGAATTAAGACGAGGCGCGAACACCGGGGAGCTGTTTTTT

j_call: TRBJ2-3
v_call: TRBV19
d_call: NA
cdr3_aa: CASSNRLLAPPDTQYF
cdr3_nt: TGTGCCAGTAGTAACCGCCTACTAGCACCCCCCGATACGCAGTATTTT

j_call: TRBJ2-7
v_call: TRBV7-3
d_call: TRBD2
cdr3_aa: CASSASSRGLAGRGSYEQYF
cdr3_nt: TGTGCCAGCAGCGCCTCGAGCCGGGGACTAGCGGGGCGTGGATCCTACGAGCAGTACTTC

j_call: TRBJ2-2
v_call: TRBV5-8
d_call: NA
cdr3_aa: CASSLYSGVDTGELFF
cdr3_nt: TGTGCCAGCAGCTTGTACTCAGGGGTGGACACCGGGGAGCTGTTTTTT

j_call: TRBJ1-5
v_call: TRBV2
d_call: TRBD1
cdr3_aa: CASSPGTGNQPQHF
cdr3_nt: TGTGCCAGCAGTCCCGGGACAGGTAATCAGCCCCAGCATTTT

j_call: TRBJ1-2
v_call: TRBV19
d_call: TRBD1
cdr3_aa: CASSHTGDWGYTF
cdr3_nt: TGTGCCAGTAGCCATACAGGGGATTGGGGCTACACCTTC

j_call: TRBJ1-6
v_call: TRBV27
d_call: TRBD1
cdr3_aa: CASSRFPGQGRDSPLHF
cdr3_nt: TGTGCCAGCAGCCGTTTTCCCGGACAGGGAAGGGATTCACCCCTCCACTTT

j_call: TRBJ2-6
v_call: TRBV2
d_call: NA
cdr3_aa: CASSTGQGRSGANVLTF
cdr3_nt: TGTGCCAGCAGCACAGGGCAGGGGAGATCTGGGGCCAACGTCCTGACTTTC

j_call: TRBJ2-3
v_call: TRBV28
d_call: NA
cdr3_aa: CAHTGGGTDTQYF
cdr3_nt: TGTGCCCACACTGGCGGTGGCACAGATACGCAGTATTTT

j_call: TRBJ1-6
v_call: TRBV15
d_call: NA
cdr3_aa: CATSRDGGSRSPLHF
cdr3_nt: TGTGCCACCAGCAGAGATGGGGGGAGTCGGTCACCCCTCCACTTT

j_call: TRBJ1-6
v_call: TRBV2
d_call: NA
cdr3_aa: CASSGKRSSPLHF
cdr3_nt: TGTGCCAGCAGCGGGAAGCGGAGTTCACCCCTCCACTTT

j_call: TRBJ1-2
v_call: TRBV19
d_call: NA
cdr3_aa: CASSHGGWDYGYTF
cdr3_nt: TGTGCCAGTAGTCATGGGGGCTGGGACTATGGCTACACCTTC

j_call: TRBJ2-7
v_call: TRBV5-1
d_call: TRBD2
cdr3_aa: CASSLEMTSSPYEQYF
cdr3_nt: TGCGCCAGCAGCTTGGAAATGACTAGCTCCCCCTACGAGCAGTACTTC

j_call: TRBJ2-7
v_call: TRBV7-9
d_call: NA
cdr3_aa: CASSLSPSYEQYF
cdr3_nt: TGTGCCAGCAGCTTAAGTCCATCCTACGAGCAGTACTTC

j_call: TRBJ1-2
v_call: TRBV7-2
d_call: TRBD1
cdr3_aa: CASSPPGRGTFGYTF
cdr3_nt: TGTGCCAGCAGCCCCCCAGGCAGGGGGACGTTCGGCTACACCTTC

j_call: TRBJ2-7
v_call: TRBV2
d_call: TRBD1
cdr3_aa: CASSEGGTGTWEQYF
cdr3_nt: TGTGCCAGCAGTGAAGGCGGGACAGGGACATGGGAGCAGTACTTC

j_call: TRBJ1-2
v_call: TRBV4-3
d_call: TRBD1
cdr3_aa: CASSPGLDGTGNNGYTF
cdr3_nt: TGCGCCAGCAGCCCAGGGCTCGACGGGACAGGGAACAATGGCTACACCTTC

j_call: TRBJ1-5
v_call: TRBV7-9
d_call: TRBD1
cdr3_aa: CASSLGRTGGSNQPQHF
cdr3_nt: TGTGCCAGCAGCTTAGGGCGGACAGGCGGGAGCAATCAGCCCCAGCATTTT

j_call: TRBJ1-1
v_call: TRBV12-5
d_call: TRBD1
cdr3_aa: CASGLELTGRVSEAFF
cdr3_nt: TGTGCTAGTGGTTTAGAATTGACAGGGAGAGTTAGTGAAGCTTTCTTT

j_call: TRBJ2-2
v_call: TRBV6-1
d_call: NA
cdr3_aa: CASSLRVEKTGELFF
cdr3_nt: TGTGCCAGCAGTCTCCGGGTGGAGAAGACCGGGGAGCTGTTTTTT

j_call: TRBJ2-3
v_call: TRBV29-1
d_call: TRBD2
cdr3_aa: CSVFQAGGQDTQYF
cdr3_nt: TGCAGCGTGTTTCAAGCGGGGGGGCAAGATACGCAGTATTTT

j_call: TRBJ2-7
v_call: TRBV2
d_call: NA
cdr3_aa: CASSEARLGTYEQYF
cdr3_nt: TGTGCCAGCAGTGAAGCACGGCTCGGGACCTACGAGCAGTACTTC

j_call: TRBJ1-4
v_call: TRBV5-6
d_call: TRBD1
cdr3_aa: CASSTSRDRYNEKLFF
cdr3_nt: TGTGCCAGCAGCACAAGCCGGGACAGATATAATGAAAAACTGTTTTTT

j_call: TRBJ1-1
v_call: TRBV7-2
d_call: NA
cdr3_aa: CASSTSGGGYTEAFF
cdr3_nt: TGTGCCAGCAGCACCAGCGGTGGGGGGTACACTGAAGCTTTCTTT

j_call: TRBJ1-2
v_call: TRBV28
d_call: TRBD1
cdr3_aa: CASSFQGGLDYGYTF
cdr3_nt: TGTGCCAGCAGTTTCCAGGGGGGCCTGGACTATGGCTACACCTTC

j_call: TRBJ2-1
v_call: TRBV11-1
d_call: TRBD1
cdr3_aa: CASSRDRVNEQFF
cdr3_nt: TGTGCCAGCAGCCGCGACAGGGTTAATGAGCAGTTCTTC

j_call: TRBJ1-2
v_call: TRBV5-1
d_call: TRBD1
cdr3_aa: CASKPGTEPNYGYTF
cdr3_nt: TGCGCCAGCAAGCCGGGGACAGAGCCTAACTATGGCTACACCTTC

j_call: TRBJ1-2
v_call: TRBV10-3
d_call: NA
cdr3_aa: CAISESGGSYGYTF
cdr3_nt: TGTGCCATCAGTGAGTCCGGTGGTTCCTATGGCTACACCTTC

j_call: TRBJ2-2
v_call: TRBV18
d_call: NA
cdr3_aa: CASSPLGAGELFF
cdr3_nt: TGTGCCAGCTCACCACTAGGGGCCGGGGAGCTGTTTTTT

j_call: TRBJ2-7
v_call: TRBV5-1
d_call: TRBD1
cdr3_aa: CASSSGTGAYEQYF
cdr3_nt: TGCGCCAGCAGCTCCGGGACAGGGGCCTACGAGCAGTACTTC

j_call: TRBJ2-1
v_call: TRBV12-5
d_call: NA
cdr3_aa: CAPLGLEVGDEQFF
cdr3_nt: TGTGCCCCCCTCGGCCTAGAAGTTGGAGATGAGCAGTTCTTC

j_call: TRBJ1-4
v_call: TRBV18
d_call: NA
cdr3_aa: CASSLHQGDGEKLFF
cdr3_nt: TGTGCCAGCTCACTCCACCAAGGGGATGGGGAAAAACTGTTTTTT